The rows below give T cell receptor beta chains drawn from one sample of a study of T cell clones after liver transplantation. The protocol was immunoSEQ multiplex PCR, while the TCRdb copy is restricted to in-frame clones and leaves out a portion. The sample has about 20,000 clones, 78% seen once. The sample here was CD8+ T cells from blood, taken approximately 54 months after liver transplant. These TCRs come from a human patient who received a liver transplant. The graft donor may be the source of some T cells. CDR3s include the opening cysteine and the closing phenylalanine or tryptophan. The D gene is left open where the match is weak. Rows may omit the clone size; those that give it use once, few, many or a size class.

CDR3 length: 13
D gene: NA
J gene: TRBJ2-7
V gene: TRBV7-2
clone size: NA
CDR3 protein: CASRRRDAYEQYF
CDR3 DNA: TGTGCCAGCAGACGCCGGGACGCCTACGAGCAGTACTTC

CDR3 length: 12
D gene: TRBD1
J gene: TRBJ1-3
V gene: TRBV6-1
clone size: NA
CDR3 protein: CASRDRGNTIYF
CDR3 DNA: TGTGCCAGCCGGGACAGGGGAAACACCATATATTTT

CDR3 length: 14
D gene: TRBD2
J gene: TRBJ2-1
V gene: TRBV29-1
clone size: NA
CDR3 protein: CSVDGAGVENEQFF
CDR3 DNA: TGCAGCGTTGACGGGGCGGGGGTCGAAAATGAGCAGTTCTTC

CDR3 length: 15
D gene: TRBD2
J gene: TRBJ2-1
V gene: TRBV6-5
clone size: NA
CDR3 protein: CASSPLRGLYNEQFF
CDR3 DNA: TGTGCCAGCAGTCCTCTCCGGGGACTATACAATGAGCAGTTCTTC

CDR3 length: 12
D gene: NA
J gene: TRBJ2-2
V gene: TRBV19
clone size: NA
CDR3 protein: CASSILSGELFF
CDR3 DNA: TGTGCCAGTAGTATTCTGAGCGGGGAGCTGTTTTTT

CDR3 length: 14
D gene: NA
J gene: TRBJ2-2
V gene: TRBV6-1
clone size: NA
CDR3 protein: CATPGTPNTGELFF
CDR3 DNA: TGTGCCACTCCCGGGACACCTAACACCGGGGAGCTGTTTTTT

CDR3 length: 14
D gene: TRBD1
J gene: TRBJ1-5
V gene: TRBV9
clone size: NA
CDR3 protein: CASSGQGGNQPQHF
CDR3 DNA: TGTGCCAGCAGCGGACAGGGAGGGAATCAGCCCCAGCATTTT

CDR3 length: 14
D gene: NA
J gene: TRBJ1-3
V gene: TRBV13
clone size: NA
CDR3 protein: CASGRGLSGNTIYF
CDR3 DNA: TGTGCCTCCGGCAGGGGACTCTCTGGAAACACCATATATTTT

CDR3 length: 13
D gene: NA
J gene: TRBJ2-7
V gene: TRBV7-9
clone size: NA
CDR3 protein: CASSLSTVAEQYF
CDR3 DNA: TGTGCCAGCAGCTTAAGCACAGTGGCCGAGCAGTACTTC

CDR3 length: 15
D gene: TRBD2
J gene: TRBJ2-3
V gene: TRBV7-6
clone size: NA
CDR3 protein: CASSFPSGGSDTQYF
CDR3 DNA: TGTGCCAGCAGCTTTCCTAGCGGGGGCTCAGATACGCAGTATTTT

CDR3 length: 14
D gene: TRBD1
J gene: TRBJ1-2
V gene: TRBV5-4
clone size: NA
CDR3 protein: CASSLGTGGGGYTF
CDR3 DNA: TGTGCCAGCAGCTTGGGGACAGGGGGCGGAGGCTACACCTTC

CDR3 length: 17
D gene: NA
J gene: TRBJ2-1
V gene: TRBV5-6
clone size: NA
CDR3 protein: CASSQKGPRNLFNEQFF
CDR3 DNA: TGTGCCAGCAGCCAAAAGGGACCGCGAAACCTCTTCAATGAGCAGTTCTTC

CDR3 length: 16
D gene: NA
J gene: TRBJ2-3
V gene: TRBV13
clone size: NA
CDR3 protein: CASSARPSSTTDTQYF
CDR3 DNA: TGTGCCAGCAGCGCTCGACCCTCCAGCACCACAGATACGCAGTATTTT

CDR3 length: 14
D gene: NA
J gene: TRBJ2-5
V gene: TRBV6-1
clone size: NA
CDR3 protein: CAGSRTGSRETQYF
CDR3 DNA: TGTGCCGGCTCGCGAACAGGGTCCCGAGAGACCCAGTACTTC

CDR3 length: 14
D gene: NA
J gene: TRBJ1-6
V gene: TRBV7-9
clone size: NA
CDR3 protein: CASSGAGYNSPLHF
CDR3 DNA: TGTGCCAGCAGCGGCGCAGGGTATAATTCACCCCTCCACTTT

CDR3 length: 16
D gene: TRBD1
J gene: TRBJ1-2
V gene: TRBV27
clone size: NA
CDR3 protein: CASSDLPGQGADGYTF
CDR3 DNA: TGTGCCAGCAGCGATCTTCCCGGACAGGGGGCGGATGGCTACACCTTC

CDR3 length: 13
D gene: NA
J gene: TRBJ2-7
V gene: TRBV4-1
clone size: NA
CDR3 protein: CASSQTGGDEQYF
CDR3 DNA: TGCGCCAGCAGCCAAACGGGTGGTGACGAGCAGTACTTC

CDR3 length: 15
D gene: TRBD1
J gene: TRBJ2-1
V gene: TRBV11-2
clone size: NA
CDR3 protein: CASSLNRGYYNEQFF
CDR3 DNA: TGTGCCAGCAGCTTAAACAGGGGTTACTACAATGAGCAGTTCTTC

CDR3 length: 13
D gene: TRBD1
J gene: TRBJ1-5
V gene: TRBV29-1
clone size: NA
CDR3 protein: CSARTGGNQPQHF
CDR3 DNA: TGCAGCGCTCGGACAGGCGGCAATCAGCCCCAGCATTTT

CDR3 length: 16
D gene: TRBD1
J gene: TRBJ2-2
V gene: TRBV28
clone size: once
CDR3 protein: CASSPRGQGAPGELFF
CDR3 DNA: TGTGCCAGCAGTCCCAGGGGACAGGGTGCCCCCGGGGAGCTGTTTTTT

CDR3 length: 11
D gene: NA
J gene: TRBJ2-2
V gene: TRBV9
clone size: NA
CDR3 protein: CASSDGGELFF
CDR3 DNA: TGTGCCAGCAGCGACGGCGGGGAGCTGTTTTTT

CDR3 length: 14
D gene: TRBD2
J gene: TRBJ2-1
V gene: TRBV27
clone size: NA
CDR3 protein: CASSGLAAYNEQFF
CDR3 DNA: TGTGCCAGCAGTGGACTAGCGGCCTACAATGAGCAGTTCTTC

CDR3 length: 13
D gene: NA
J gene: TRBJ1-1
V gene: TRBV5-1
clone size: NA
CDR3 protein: CASSLELNTEAFF
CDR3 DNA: TGCGCCAGCAGCTTGGAACTGAACACTGAAGCTTTCTTT

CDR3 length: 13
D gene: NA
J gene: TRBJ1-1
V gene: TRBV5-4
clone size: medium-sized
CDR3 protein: CASSGGGAIEAFF
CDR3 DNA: TGTGCCAGCAGCGGTGGGGGGGCAATTGAAGCTTTCTTT

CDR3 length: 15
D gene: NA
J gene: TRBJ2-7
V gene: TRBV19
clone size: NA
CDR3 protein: CASSPSDRSSYEQYF
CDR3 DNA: TGTGCCAGTAGTCCCTCAGACAGGAGCTCCTACGAGCAGTACTTC

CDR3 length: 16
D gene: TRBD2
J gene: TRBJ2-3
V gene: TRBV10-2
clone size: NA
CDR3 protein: CASSEPSSLAPDTQYF
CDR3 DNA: TGCGCCAGCAGTGAGCCCTCCTCACTAGCGCCAGATACGCAGTATTTT

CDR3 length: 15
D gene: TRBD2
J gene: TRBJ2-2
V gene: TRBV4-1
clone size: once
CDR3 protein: CASSPRLAGIGELFF
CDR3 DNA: TGCGCCAGCAGCCCCAGACTAGCGGGGATCGGGGAGCTGTTTTTT

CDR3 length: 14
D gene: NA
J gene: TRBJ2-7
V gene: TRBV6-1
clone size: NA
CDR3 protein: CASSEARSRHEQYF
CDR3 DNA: TGTGCCAGCAGTGAAGCTAGGTCAAGGCACGAGCAGTACTTC

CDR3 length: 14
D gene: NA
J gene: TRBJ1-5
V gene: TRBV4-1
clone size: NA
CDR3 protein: CASSQERPNQPQHF
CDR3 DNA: TGCGCCAGCAGCCAAGAACGGCCGAATCAGCCCCAGCATTTT

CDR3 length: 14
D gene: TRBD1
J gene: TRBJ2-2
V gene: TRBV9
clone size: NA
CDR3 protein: CASSVPGGSGELFF
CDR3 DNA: TGTGCCAGCAGCGTACCAGGGGGCTCCGGGGAGCTGTTTTTT

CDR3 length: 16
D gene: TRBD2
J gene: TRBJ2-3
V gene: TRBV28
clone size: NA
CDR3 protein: CASSSLILRGADTQYF
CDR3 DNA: TGTGCCAGCAGTTCCCTTATTTTGCGGGGGGCAGATACGCAGTATTTT

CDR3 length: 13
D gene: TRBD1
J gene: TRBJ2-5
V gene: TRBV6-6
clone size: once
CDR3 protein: CASGWTGRETQYF
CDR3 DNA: TGTGCCAGCGGATGGACAGGGAGGGAGACCCAGTACTTC

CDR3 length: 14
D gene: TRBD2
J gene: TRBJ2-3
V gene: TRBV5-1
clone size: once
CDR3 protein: CASSYGLAEDTQYF
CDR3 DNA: TGCGCCAGCAGCTACGGACTAGCAGAAGATACGCAGTATTTT

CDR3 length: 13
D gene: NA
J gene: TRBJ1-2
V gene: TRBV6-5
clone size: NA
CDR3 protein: CASMDIPNYGYTF
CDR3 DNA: TGTGCCAGTATGGACATTCCTAACTATGGCTACACCTTC

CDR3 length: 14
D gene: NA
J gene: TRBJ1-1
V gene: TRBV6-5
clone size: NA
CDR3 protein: CASSPRGGWLEAFF
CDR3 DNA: TGTGCCAGCAGTCCCCGGGGAGGGTGGCTCGAAGCTTTCTTT

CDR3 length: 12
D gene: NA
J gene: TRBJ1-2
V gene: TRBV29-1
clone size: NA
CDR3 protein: CSVEEDSYGYTF
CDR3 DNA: TGCAGCGTTGAAGAAGATTCCTATGGCTACACCTTC

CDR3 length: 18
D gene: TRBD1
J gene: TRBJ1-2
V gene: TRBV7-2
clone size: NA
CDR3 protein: CASSLDIWGTDEGYGYTF
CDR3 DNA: TGTGCCAGCAGCTTAGATATTTGGGGGACAGACGAGGGGTATGGCTACACCTTC

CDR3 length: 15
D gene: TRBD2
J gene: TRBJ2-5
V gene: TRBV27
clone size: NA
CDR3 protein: CASTSAGGQQETQYF
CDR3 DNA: TGTGCCAGCACCTCTGCGGGGGGACAACAAGAGACCCAGTACTTC

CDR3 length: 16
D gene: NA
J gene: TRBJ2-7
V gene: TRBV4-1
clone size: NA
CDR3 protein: CASSQEGGLRRDEQYF
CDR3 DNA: TGCGCCAGCAGCCAAGAGGGGGGACTTCGGAGGGACGAGCAGTACTTC

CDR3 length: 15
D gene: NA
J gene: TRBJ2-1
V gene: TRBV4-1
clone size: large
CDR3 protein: CASSQPGTVLNEQFF
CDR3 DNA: TGCGCCAGCAGCCAGCCCGGGACTGTTCTCAATGAGCAGTTCTTC

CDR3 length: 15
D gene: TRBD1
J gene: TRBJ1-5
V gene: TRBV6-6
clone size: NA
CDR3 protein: CASSYAPTGVQPQHF
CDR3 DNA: TGTGCCAGCAGTTACGCCCCCACAGGGGTTCAGCCCCAGCATTTT

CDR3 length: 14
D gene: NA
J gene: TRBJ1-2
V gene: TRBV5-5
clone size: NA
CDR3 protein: CASSFPGTNYGYTF
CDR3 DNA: TGTGCCAGCAGCTTTCCAGGGACGAACTATGGCTACACCTTC

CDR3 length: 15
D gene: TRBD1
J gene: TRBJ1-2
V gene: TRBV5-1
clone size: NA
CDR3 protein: CASGDRERTNYGYTF
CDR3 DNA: TGCGCCAGCGGGGACAGGGAGAGGACTAACTATGGCTACACCTTC

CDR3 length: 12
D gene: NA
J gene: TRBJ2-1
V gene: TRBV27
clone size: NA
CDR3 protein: CASSPGYNEQFF
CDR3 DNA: TGTGCCAGCAGCCCTGGGTACAATGAGCAGTTCTTC

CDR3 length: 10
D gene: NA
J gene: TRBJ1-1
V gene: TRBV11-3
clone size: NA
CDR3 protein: CASTLKVAFF
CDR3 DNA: TGTGCCAGCACCCTCAAGGTAGCTTTCTTT

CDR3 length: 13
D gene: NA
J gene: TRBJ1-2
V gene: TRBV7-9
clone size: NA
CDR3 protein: CASSLKGRGGYTF
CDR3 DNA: TGTGCCAGCAGCTTAAAGGGGAGGGGTGGCTACACCTTC

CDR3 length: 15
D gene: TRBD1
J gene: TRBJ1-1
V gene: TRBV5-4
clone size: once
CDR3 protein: CASSLGQGTRTEAFF
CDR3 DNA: TGTGCCAGCAGCTTGGGACAGGGCACTCGGACTGAAGCTTTCTTT

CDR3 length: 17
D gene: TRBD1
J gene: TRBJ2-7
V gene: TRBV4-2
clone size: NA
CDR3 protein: CASSQLIGGVSSYEQYF
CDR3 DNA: TGTGCCAGCAGCCAATTAATAGGGGGCGTTAGCTCCTACGAGCAGTACTTC

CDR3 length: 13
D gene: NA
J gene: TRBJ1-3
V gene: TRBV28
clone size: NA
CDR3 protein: CASHRHSGNTIYF
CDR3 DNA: TGTGCCAGCCACCGTCACTCTGGAAACACCATATATTTT

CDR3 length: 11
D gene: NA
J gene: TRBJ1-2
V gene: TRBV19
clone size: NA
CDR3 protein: CASSINGGYTF
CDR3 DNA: TGTGCCAGTAGTATTAATGGGGGCTACACCTTC

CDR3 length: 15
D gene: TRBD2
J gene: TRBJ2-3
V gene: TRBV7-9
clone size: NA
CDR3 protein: CASSPSGGASDTQYF
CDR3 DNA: TGTGCCAGCAGCCCTAGCGGGGGGGCCTCAGATACGCAGTATTTT

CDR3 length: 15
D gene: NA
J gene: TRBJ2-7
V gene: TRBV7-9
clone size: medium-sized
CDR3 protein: CASSPTGQGVPEQYF
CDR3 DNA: TGTGCCAGCAGCCCGACGGGACAAGGGGTTCCCGAGCAGTACTTC

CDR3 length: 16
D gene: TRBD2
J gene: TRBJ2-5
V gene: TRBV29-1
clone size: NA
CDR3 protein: CSVEGLEGAGEETQYF
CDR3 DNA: TGCAGCGTTGAAGGGCTTGAAGGGGCGGGGGAGGAGACCCAGTACTTC

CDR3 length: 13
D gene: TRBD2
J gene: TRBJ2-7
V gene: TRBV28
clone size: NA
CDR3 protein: CASKGGASYEQYF
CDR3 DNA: TGTGCCAGCAAGGGAGGGGCCTCCTACGAGCAGTACTTC

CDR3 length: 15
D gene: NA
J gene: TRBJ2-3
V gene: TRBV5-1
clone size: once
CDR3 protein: CASSRDLPNPDTQYF
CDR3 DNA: TGCGCCAGCAGCAGGGACCTTCCCAACCCAGATACGCAGTATTTT

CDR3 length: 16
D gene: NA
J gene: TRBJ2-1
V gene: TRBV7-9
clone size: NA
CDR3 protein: CASSLASSSSYNEQFF
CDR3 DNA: TGTGCCAGCAGCTTAGCGAGCAGTAGCTCCTACAATGAGCAGTTCTTC

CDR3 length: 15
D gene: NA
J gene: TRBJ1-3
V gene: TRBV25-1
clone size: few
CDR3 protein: CASRNMDTAGNTIYF
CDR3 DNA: TGTGCCAGCAGGAACATGGATACGGCTGGAAACACCATATATTTT

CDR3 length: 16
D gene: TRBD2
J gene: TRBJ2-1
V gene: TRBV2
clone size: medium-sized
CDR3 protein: CASSARGGGPYNEQFF
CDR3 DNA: TGTGCCAGCAGTGCCCGGGGCGGGGGGCCGTACAATGAGCAGTTCTTC

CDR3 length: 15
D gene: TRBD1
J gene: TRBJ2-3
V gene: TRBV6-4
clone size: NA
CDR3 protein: CASSDSTGGADTQYF
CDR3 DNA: TGTGCCAGCAGTGACTCGACAGGGGGCGCAGATACGCAGTATTTT